Given below is one T cell receptor beta chain in context. Its antigen is unknown. Germline lookup yields CDR1 DFQATT and CDR2 SNEGSKA (reference sequence). The CDR3 is 14 amino acids. V was clipped by 0 bases and J by 1 base, with 10 bases between them. TCRdb re-called the reads through MiXCR, storing one row per CDR3 protein. There are 160,000 or so distinct CDR3 sequences in the sample; approximately 17% occur only once, and roughly a sixth lies in the top ten. The data stem from a study of T cell repertoires in cytomegalovirus infection. Whole-study context: Both CMV infection and a matching HLA type were indicated by public TCR beta signatures. Study observations and caveats: Dominating the ex vivo response were HLA-C-restricted CMV-specific TCR beta clonotypes. Summed public TCR beta family frequency identified CMV carriers bearing the relevant HLA.

Sequencing was carried out using CD8+ T cells from PBMCs. The gene calls are TRBV20-1 and TRBJ2-7, with D possibly matching TRBD1 (5 bases). This TCR was sampled from a human donor in good health (CMV status not recorded). Some clones in this sample may be carry-over from other donors' samples. The CDR3 loop reads CSARDPQESYEQYF. The CDR3 DNA follows: TGCAGTGCTAGAGATCCACAGGAATCCTACGAGCAGTACTTC.